The rows below give T cell receptor beta chains drawn from one sample of a study of shared clonotypes between healthy human individuals. Here immunoSEQ multiplex PCR was the method, and the copy in TCRdb shows in-frame clones only, minus some. The profile shows about 1,900,000 clones, roughly 95% of them singletons. The sequenced material came from naive CD8+ T cells sorted from blood. These receptors originate from a man younger than 30 in good health. Both conserved end residues are part of each CDR3. The D gene is left open where the match is weak. Some rows mark clone size as missing; the rest say once, few, many or name a class of expanded clone.

TRBJ1-1 TRBD1 - TRBV19 CASSIAPGQGNTEAFF TGTGCCAGTAGTATAGCCCCTGGACAGGGGAACACTGAAGCTTTCTTT
TRBJ2-7 - - TRBV9 CASSVATGGVIEPYEQYF TGTGCCAGCAGCGTAGCTACCGGCGGCGTTATTGAGCCCTACGAGCAGTACTTC
TRBJ2-7 TRBD2 - TRBV15 CATSPSGSYEQYF TGTGCCACCAGCCCTAGCGGGTCCTACGAGCAGTACTTC
TRBJ2-5 TRBD2 - TRBV2 CASSPSLAGGPETQYF TGTGCCAGCAGCCCATCGTTAGCGGGGGGGCCAGAGACCCAGTACTTC
TRBJ1-2 TRBD1 - TRBV5-1 CASSPGQGARLFLANYGYTF TGCGCCAGCAGCCCGGGACAGGGGGCGAGATTGTTTCTAGCTAACTATGGCTACACCTTC
TRBJ2-5 - once TRBV7-9 CASSLAHGGQETQYF TGTGCCAGCAGCTTAGCGCACGGGGGCCAGGAGACCCAGTACTTC
TRBJ2-2 TRBD2 - TRBV29-1 CSVDLAGVNTGELFF TGCAGCGTTGACCTAGCGGGAGTCAACACCGGGGAGCTGTTTTTT
TRBJ2-1 TRBD2 - TRBV13 CASSHGLAGSYNEQFF TGTGCCAGCAGTCATGGACTAGCGGGATCCTACAATGAGCAGTTCTTC
TRBJ2-5 - - TRBV14 CASSQDYEVIWETQYF TGTGCCAGCAGCCAAGATTATGAGGTTATTTGGGAGACCCAGTACTTC
TRBJ2-7 - - TRBV12-5 CASGLGTLYEQYF TGTGCTAGTGGTCTCGGGACCCTTTACGAGCAGTACTTC
TRBJ1-2 TRBD1 few TRBV19 CASSGLTGGNYGYTF TGTGCCAGTAGTGGGTTAACAGGGGGTAACTATGGCTACACCTTC
TRBJ2-2 TRBD2 - TRBV29-1 CSVGDYSNTGELFF TGCAGCGTTGGGGACTATTCGAACACCGGGGAGCTGTTTTTT
TRBJ1-2 - - TRBV30 CAWSWGDPDYGYTF TGTGCCTGGAGTTGGGGGGATCCGGACTATGGCTACACCTTC
TRBJ2-7 TRBD1 - TRBV27 CASSLTGGPSEQYF TGTGCCAGCAGCTTGACAGGGGGCCCTTCCGAGCAGTACTTC
TRBJ1-2 - - TRBV10-2 CASSSGAVEYNYGYTF TGCGCCAGCTCTTCTGGGGCAGTGGAATATAACTATGGCTACACCTTC
TRBJ2-1 TRBD1 - TRBV5-8 CASSLVGTGGNEQFF TGTGCCAGCAGCTTGGTAGGGACAGGGGGCAATGAGCAGTTCTTC
TRBJ1-2 - once TRBV2 CASSEWGGPTSRGHTF TGTGCCAGCAGTGAATGGGGCGGGCCGACGAGTCGGGGCCACACCTTC
TRBJ2-7 TRBD1 - TRBV28 CASSLEQGITYEQYF TGTGCCAGCAGTCTGGAACAGGGGATTACCTACGAGCAGTACTTC
TRBJ2-3 - - TRBV9 CASSPRGGETDTQYF TGTGCCAGCAGCCCTAGGGGGGGAGAGACAGATACGCAGTATTTT
TRBJ1-1 - - TRBV4-1 CASSQKSEGTEAFF TGCGCCAGCAGCCAAAAGAGCGAGGGGACTGAAGCTTTCTTT
TRBJ2-7 TRBD1 - TRBV7-9 CASSLSTGVGYEQYF TGTGCCAGCAGCTTATCGACAGGGGTCGGCTACGAGCAGTACTTC
TRBJ2-5 - - TRBV14 CASSQDQGETQYF TGTGCCAGCAGCCAAGATCAGGGGGAGACCCAGTACTTC
TRBJ1-2 - - TRBV19 CASLARDKYYGYTF TGTGCCAGTTTAGCCCGGGACAAGTACTATGGCTACACCTTC
TRBJ2-3 - - TRBV28 CASSLLKSYTGNTDTQYF TGTGCCAGCAGTTTACTTAAATCGTACACAGGGAACACAGATACGCAGTATTTT
TRBJ1-1 - - TRBV30 CAWSTGPGLRNTEAFF TGTGCCTGGAGTACCGGGCCAGGGTTAAGGAACACTGAAGCTTTCTTT
TRBJ1-2 - - TRBV10-2 CASMSNNYGYTF TGCGCCAGCATGTCCAATAACTATGGCTACACCTTC
TRBJ2-2 - - TRBV9 CASSTGRATGELFF TGTGCCAGCAGCACCGGGCGGGCCACCGGGGAGCTGTTTTTT
TRBJ2-3 TRBD2 - TRBV5-4 CASSHLAGITDTQYF TGTGCCAGCAGCCACCTAGCGGGTATCACAGATACGCAGTATTTT
TRBJ2-3 - - TRBV5-6 CVSDVGTPSTDTQYF TGTGTCAGCGATGTCGGGACACCTAGCACAGATACGCAGTATTTT
TRBJ1-5 - - TRBV6-5 CASTPAEGNQPQHF TGTGCCAGCACCCCAGCGGAGGGGAATCAGCCCCAGCATTTT
TRBJ1-4 TRBD1 - TRBV7-9 CASSFPRQGNEKLFF TGTGCCAGCAGCTTCCCTAGACAGGGGAATGAAAAACTGTTTTTT
TRBJ2-7 - - TRBV9 CASSVAQGGFYEQYF TGTGCCAGCAGCGTAGCCCAGGGGGGATTTTACGAGCAGTACTTC
TRBJ2-2 - - TRBV10-3 CAISLENTGELFF TGTGCCATCAGTCTAGAGAACACCGGGGAGCTGTTTTTT
TRBJ2-5 TRBD2 - TRBV7-6 CASSLPSGEETQYF TGTGCCAGCAGCTTACCTAGCGGGGAAGAGACCCAGTACTTC
TRBJ2-7 TRBD1 - TRBV4-3 CASSQGTGIFYEQYF TGCGCCAGCAGCCAAGGGACAGGGATCTTCTACGAGCAGTACTTC
TRBJ2-7 - - TRBV4-2 CASSQDRVSYEQYF TGTGCCAGCAGCCAAGACAGGGTCTCCTACGAGCAGTACTTC
TRBJ2-1 - - TRBV5-6 CASSFGTGNEQFF TGTGCCAGCAGCTTCGGCACAGGGAATGAGCAGTTCTTC
TRBJ2-1 TRBD1 - TRBV7-9 CASSSPDRGKNEQFF TGTGCCAGCAGCTCCCCGGACAGGGGGAAGAATGAGCAGTTCTTC
TRBJ2-1 TRBD1 - TRBV6-5 CASSYSGTGDSQFF TGTGCCAGCAGTTACTCGGGGACAGGGGATTCACAGTTCTTC
TRBJ2-7 - - TRBV4-1 CASSQVETYSYEQYF TGCGCCAGCAGCCAAGTGGAGACTTACTCCTACGAGCAGTACTTC
TRBJ2-5 TRBD1 - TRBV19 CASSYRGEETQYF TGTGCCAGTAGCTACAGGGGGGAAGAGACCCAGTACTTC
TRBJ2-7 - - TRBV20-1 CSARAVDEQYF TGCAGTGCTAGAGCGGTCGACGAGCAGTACTTC
TRBJ2-2 - - TRBV4-1 CASSPHSGELFF TGCGCCAGCAGCCCCCACTCCGGGGAGCTGTTTTTT
TRBJ2-5 TRBD1 - TRBV15 CATSILSGGLETQYF TGTGCCACCAGCATACTCTCAGGGGGCTTGGAGACCCAGTACTTC
TRBJ2-2 - - TRBV9 CASSVDAGLLSNTGELFF TGTGCCAGCAGCGTAGATGCGGGCTTGCTATCGAACACCGGGGAGCTGTTTTTT
TRBJ2-1 - - TRBV18 CASSPEGQMHEQFF TGTGCCAGCTCACCCGAAGGACAGATGCATGAGCAGTTCTTC
TRBJ2-1 TRBD2 - TRBV7-6 CASSLVAASAGGFYNEQFF TGTGCCAGCAGCTTGGTCGCGGCGTCGGCGGGGGGATTTTACAATGAGCAGTTCTTC
TRBJ2-3 - - TRBV28 CASSLSASDTDTQYF TGTGCCAGCAGTTTATCGGCCAGCGACACAGATACGCAGTATTTT
TRBJ1-1 - - TRBV9 CASSSHSAGRGTEAFF TGTGCCAGCAGCTCCCACTCAGCGGGACGGGGGACTGAAGCTTTCTTT
TRBJ1-5 - once TRBV4-3 CASSQEEGSNQPQHF TGCGCCAGCAGCCAAGAAGAGGGGAGCAATCAGCCCCAGCATTTT
TRBJ2-7 - - TRBV7-9 CASGSMPGEQYF TGTGCCAGCGGGAGTATGCCGGGCGAGCAGTACTTC
TRBJ2-1 - once TRBV7-9 CASSAEEHEQFF TGTGCCAGCAGCGCAGAGGAACACGAGCAGTTCTTC
TRBJ2-2 TRBD2 - TRBV2 CASNAGLGTGELFF TGTGCCAGCAACGCGGGACTAGGGACCGGGGAGCTGTTTTTT
TRBJ2-1 - - TRBV10-1 CASSERLTGSNNEQFF TGCGCCAGCAGTGAGAGACTAACAGGGTCCAACAATGAGCAGTTCTTC
TRBJ2-1 - once TRBV11-3 CASSLSAMYNEQFF TGTGCCAGCAGCCTCAGCGCTATGTACAATGAGCAGTTCTTC
TRBJ2-7 - - TRBV7-9 CASSLARGAGKGEQYF TGTGCCAGCAGCTTGGCACGGGGAGCGGGTAAGGGCGAGCAGTACTTC
TRBJ2-5 TRBD2 - TRBV11-1 CASSSGLAGGQYF TGTGCCAGCAGCTCCGGACTAGCGGGGGGTCAGTACTTC
TRBJ2-2 TRBD2 - TRBV14 CASSRERETNTGELFF TGTGCCAGCAGCAGAGAGCGGGAGACTAACACCGGGGAGCTGTTTTTT
TRBJ2-2 - - TRBV6-5 CASSYATGNTGELFF TGTGCCAGCAGTTACGCGACAGGGAACACCGGGGAGCTGTTTTTT
TRBJ2-1 TRBD2 - TRBV19 CASSKTGVPTLAGSYNEQFF TGTGCCAGTAGTAAAACAGGCGTACCTACTCTAGCGGGGTCCTACAATGAGCAGTTCTTC